These 8 T cell receptor beta chains originate from one sample sequenced in a study of blood T cells in healthy people across ages. A second PCR, run for about 6 to 11 cycles, used a sample-barcoded 5' primer plus a J-beta primer mix. MiXCR, run by TCRdb on the 5' RACE reads, gives a single entry per CDR3 protein. The data hold 630,000 or so distinct CDR3 sequences, with less than 35% observed a single time. The sequenced sample was blood. The receptors here all came from a woman of 80 years or more in good health.

This chain joins TRBV6-2 or TRBV6-3 and TRBJ2-7; D may be TRBD2 (6 bases). V lost 4 bases and J lost 1, with 17 bases in between. The CDR3 is made up of 16 amino acids. Per germline, CDR1 MNHEY and CDR2 SVGEGT. CDR3 bases: TGTGCCAGCAGTTTCCCGTCGGGGGAGGTATCCTACGAGCAGTACTTC. This gives the protein CASSFPSGEVSYEQYF.

This clonotype was found many times. The genes are TRBV24-1 and TRBJ2-5; 12 bases agree with TRBD2. The trim removed 4 bases at V and 5 bases at J, leaving 7 bases unmatched. The CDR3 runs 16 residues. The germline V gene encodes CDR1 KGHDR and CDR2 SFDVKD. As DNA, the CDR3 is TGTGCCACCAGTGACGGACTAGCGGGGAGGGCGGAGACCCAGTACTTC. It encodes CATSDGLAGRAETQYF.

This clonotype has ten or more counts. CDR3 amino acids: CASSQDLGRVAYGYTF. In DNA form, the CDR3 reads TGTGCCAGCAGCCAAGATCTGGGCAGGGTTGCCTATGGCTACACCTTC. This chain joins TRBV3-1 and TRBJ1-2, with TRBD1 as a possible D gene (5 bases). Germline values: CDR1 LGHDT, CDR2 YNNKEL (reference sequence). The CDR3 consists of 16 residues. V was trimmed by 0 bases and J by 4 bases, leaving 15 bases between them.

This chain links TRBV5-1 with TRBJ2-7; D gene ambiguous. Germline V CDR1 and CDR2: SGHRS, YFSETQ. V gave up 4 bases and J gave up 3 bases, with 11 bases separating them. The CDR3 has 13 residues. The CDR3 DNA follows: TGCGCCAGCAGCGCTCTGGGGATCTACGAGCAGTACTTC. This codes for CASSALGIYEQYF.

This chain connects TRBV10-3 to TRBJ2-3; the match to TRBD2 covers 7 bases. Germline CDR1 reads ENHRY; CDR2 reads SYGVKD. J lost 4 bases, V lost 0 bases, and 7 bases had no gene match. This CDR3 is built from 16 residues. CDR3 in DNA: TGTGCCATCAGTGAGTCGGGGAGCGGGACCCCAGATACGCAGTATTTT. It translates to CAISESGSGTPDTQYF.

The table lists this clonotype with many counts. The chain combines TRBV20-1 with TRBJ1-6, with a possible D match to TRBD1 (6 bases). In germline, CDR1 is DFQATT, CDR2 SNEGSKA (reference sequence). Trimming removed 6 bases from V and 7 bases from J, with 13 bases in between. The CDR3 is made up of 13 amino acids. In nucleotides, the CDR3 is TGCAGTGCCCAACCTGACAGGAATTCACCCCTCCACTTT. It specifies CSAQPDRNSPLHF.

V and J are TRBV7-9 and TRBJ2-7, with 15 positions matching TRBD2. CDR1 and CDR2 (germline): SEHNR, FQNEAQ (reference sequence). There are 16 residues in the CDR3. V was pared by 6 bases and J by 7 bases, with 10 bases of the junction left unmatched. The CDR3: CASSRGLAGGVSEQYF. The CDR3 DNA reads TGTGCCAGCAGTAGGGGACTAGCGGGAGGTGTGAGTGAGCAGTACTTC.

This clonotype has more than one count but fewer than ten. The chain carries TRBV6-1 and TRBJ1-1, with no clear D. Germline CDR1 MNHNS, CDR2 SASEGT. The CDR3 runs 15 residues. Trimming cost V 2 bases and J 1 base, with 11 bases left between them. CDR3 loop: CASSENGVKNTEAFF. The CDR3 DNA reads TGTGCCAGCAGTGAAAATGGGGTAAAGAACACTGAAGCTTTCTTT.